This T cell receptor beta chain emerged from a study of blood T cell repertoires in COVID-19. This clone was seen once. The CDR3 runs to 16 residues. After removal of 0 bases from V and 3 bases from J, the junction contained 5 bases not matched to a gene. Germline V gene lookup returns CDR1 SGHRS and CDR2 YFSETQ. Assay: immunoSEQ multiplex PCR; the TCRdb copy retains only in-frame clones and omits some. This table holds under 250,000 clones, 70% to 90% found once. This clonotype originated in a woman between 40 and 50 years old with acute or convalescent COVID-19. Sample: peripheral blood. The chain recombines TRBV5-1 with TRBJ1-4; TRBD1 agrees at 7 bases. Here the CDR3 reads CASSLVETGPNEKLFF. The CDR3 DNA reads TGCGCCAGCAGCTTGGTCGAGACAGGGCCTAATGAAAAACTGTTTTTT. Full variable domain (rest looked up from reference TRBV5-1 and TRBJ1-4): KAGVTQTPRYLIKTRGQQVTLSCSPISGHRSVSWYQQTPGQGLQFLFEYFSETQRNKGNFPGRFSGRQFSNSRSEMNVSTLELGDSALYLCASSLVETGPNEKLFFGSGTQLSVL.